One and the same sample provided the 31 T cell receptor beta chains below, sequenced in a study of T cells in Graves' hyperthyroidism and ophthalmopathy. The CDR3 regions of TCR beta were amplified from RNA transcripts. TCR CDR3 underwent first-round RT-PCR with the HTBI primer set. TCRdb passed the multiplex PCR reads through MiXCR, listing each CDR3 protein once. The sample yields 300,000 to 450,000 distinct CDR3 sequences, about a sixth seen once. Sequencing used blood. These TCRs come from a woman aged 25 to 45 with Graves' hyperthyroidism that later progressed to Graves' ophthalmopathy.

The sample holds many counts of this clonotype. The chain carries TRBV28 and TRBJ2-1; D gene unclear. Germline CDR1 and CDR2: MDHEN and SYDVKM. This CDR3 comprises 15 residues. Trimming pared 4 bases from V and 0 bases from J, leaving 10 bases between. CDR3 in amino acids: CASSYKSSSYNEQFF. CDR3 coding DNA: TGTGCCAGCAGTTACAAGAGTAGCTCCTACAATGAGCAGTTCTTC.

The chain uses TRBV30 and TRBJ1-4; D is perhaps TRBD1 (5 bases). Germline CDR1 GTSNPN, CDR2 SVGIG (reference sequence). V lost 7 bases, J lost 8 bases, and 17 bases lay in between. This CDR3 contains 13 residues. The CDR3 protein is CASRRDSPEKLFF. CDR3 nucleotides: TGTGCCTCCAGAAGAGACAGTCCAGAAAAACTGTTTTTT.

This clonotype appeared a few times. The chain uses TRBV11-2 and TRBJ1-1; TRBD1 aligns across 8 bases. The CDR3 contains 12 residues. In germline, CDR1 is SGHAT, CDR2 FQNNGV. V shed 8 bases, J shed 3 bases, and the junction held 2 bases outside the gene matches. CDR3 coding DNA: TGTGCCAGCCGCAGGGGGCACACTGAAGCTTTCTTT. Translating it yields CASRRGHTEAFF.

The rearrangement joins TRBV10-3 to TRBJ2-1; no clear D. Per the germline V gene, CDR1 is ENHRY and CDR2 is SYGVKD. The CDR3 extends over 16 amino acids. Trimming removed 11 bases at V and 0 bases at J, with 20 bases between. CDR3 nucleotides: TGTGCCGCCGAGCACGGCGATAAAAGCTCCTACAATGAGCAGTTCTTC. It codes for CAAEHGDKSSYNEQFF.

This clonotype was counted many times. J is TRBJ2-7 and V is TRBV24-1, with D perhaps TRBD2 (5 bases). From germline, CDR1 is KGHDR and CDR2 SFDVKD. The germline V and J ends were trimmed by 3 bases and 1 base, with 9 bases remaining between them. This CDR3 region has 14 residues. DNA for the CDR3: TGTGCCACCAGTGATCCCGGGGTTTCCTACGAGCAGTACTTC. This gives the protein CATSDPGVSYEQYF.

This clonotype was counted between two and nine times. The gene calls are TRBV11-2 and TRBJ1-1, with unresolved D. Trimming shortened V by 4 bases and J by 3 bases, and 18 bases separated the two germline ends. Germline CDR1 SGHAT, CDR2 FQNNGV. The CDR3 runs to 16 residues. The CDR3 coding sequence is TGTGCCAGCAGCTCCGAGGGCACGTGGGGTGACACTGAAGCTTTCTTT. The encoded protein is CASSSEGTWGDTEAFF.

This clonotype was seen repeatedly, ten times or more. The rearrangement uses TRBV3-1 and TRBJ2-1; D not certain. This CDR3 has 12 amino acids. Trimming removed 1 base at V and 7 bases at J, with 5 bases between. Germline CDR1 is LGHDT and CDR2 is YNNKEL (reference sequence). The chain's CDR3 is CASSQGGNEQFF. DNA for the CDR3: TGTGCCAGCAGCCAAGGGGGAAATGAGCAGTTCTTC.

The CDR3: CSAKAGVTDTQYF. The DNA for the CDR3 is TGCAGTGCCAAAGCGGGAGTTACAGATACGCAGTATTTT. The genes are TRBV20-1 and TRBJ2-3; 8 nucleotides line up with TRBD2. Looked up from germline, CDR1 is DFQATT and CDR2 is SNEGSKA (reference sequence). This CDR3 is built from 13 residues. The V gene end was trimmed by 6 bases and the J gene end by 3 bases; junction bases not matched to a gene: 5.

This clonotype showed up many times. The J gene is TRBJ1-2, the V gene TRBV14; perhaps TRBD1 as D (6 bases). CDR1 SGHDN and CDR2 FVKESK come from the germline V gene. The CDR3 is made up of 15 amino acids. The ends were cut back, 0 bases at V and 4 bases at J, with 12 bases in the middle. The CDR3 loop reads CASSQDRAGAYGYTF. CDR3 nucleotides: TGTGCCAGCAGCCAAGATAGGGCAGGGGCCTATGGCTACACCTTC.

In its sample, this clonotype was seen many times. The chain carries TRBV6-2 or TRBV6-3 and TRBJ1-5; D uncertain. The ends were cut back, 6 bases at V and 6 bases at J, with 24 bases in the middle. Germline loops: CDR1 MNHEY, CDR2 SVGEGT. The CDR3 length is 17 residues. CDR3 bases: TGTGCCAGCAGCCCAACATCGACGGGCGGGTTCAGTCAGCCCCAGCATTTT. It is translated as CASSPTSTGGFSQPQHF.

This clonotype occurred many times. The genes are TRBV28 and TRBJ1-1; the D gene is possibly TRBD1 (5 bases). The germline V gene encodes CDR1 MDHEN and CDR2 SYDVKM. The V end lost 7 bases, the J end lost 4 bases, and 19 bases lay between the germline ends. The CDR3 is 15 amino acids. CDR3 residues: CASTDVGADSTEAFF. CDR3 in DNA: TGTGCCAGCACGGATGTTGGGGCAGACTCCACTGAAGCTTTCTTT.

This clonotype has more than one count but fewer than ten. This sequence joins TRBV11-2 and TRBJ1-5; D may be TRBD1 (5 bases). The CDR3 sequence is 14 residues long. The V end lost 6 bases, the J end lost 6 bases, and 15 bases lay between the germline ends. The germline CDR1 and CDR2 sequences are SGHAT and FQNNGV. In DNA form, the CDR3 reads TGTGCCAGCAGTGTCTTGGGGGTCGGTCAGCCCCAGCATTTT. Translation: CASSVLGVGQPQHF.

The chain joins TRBV5-1 to TRBJ1-6, with 7 bases matching TRBD1. The CDR3 has 15 residues. Germline V lookup: CDR1 SGHRS, CDR2 YFSETQ. With 6 bases clipped from V and 8 bases from J, the junction kept 11 bases outside the gene matches. The CDR3 coding sequence is TGCGCCAGCACCCTAGGGCAGGGGGTGGATTCACCCCTCCACTTT. It codes for CASTLGQGVDSPLHF.

This clonotype was recorded at least ten times. The V and J genes are TRBV28 and TRBJ2-2; D might be TRBD2 (6 bases). Trimming pared 5 bases from V and 4 bases from J, leaving 17 bases between. Germline V gives CDR1 MDHEN, CDR2 SYDVKM. There are 16 residues in the CDR3. CDR3 nucleotide sequence: TGTGCCAGCAGTACCTTCTCACTAGCCACCACCGGGGAGCTGTTTTTT. Its translation: CASSTFSLATTGELFF.

This clonotype occurred many times. The V gene is TRBV20-1, the J gene TRBJ2-5; D possibly matches TRBD1 or TRBD2 (5 bases each). This CDR3 is 14 amino acids long. Trimming cost V 6 bases and J 7 bases, with 21 bases left between them. CDR1 is DFQATT and CDR2 is SNEGSKA in the germline V gene (reference sequence). CDR3 in DNA: TGCAGTGCCCTACCGGGACCAAGGGCCGGGACCCAGTACTTC. Translation: CSALPGPRAGTQYF.

This clonotype was seen ten or more times. The V gene is TRBV27, the J gene TRBJ2-5, with 7 positions matching TRBD2. Germline V gene data show CDR1 as MNHEY and CDR2 as SMNVEV (reference sequence). The CDR3 is 13 residues long. V shed 4 bases and J 5 bases; nucleotides not matched to a gene: 4. The chain's CDR3 is CASSYKGGETQYF. Written as DNA, the CDR3 is TGTGCCAGCAGTTATAAGGGAGGGGAGACCCAGTACTTC.

The chain links TRBV7-9 to TRBJ2-1; 11 nucleotides match TRBD2. J gave up 9 bases and V 3 bases, and 10 bases lay outside the gene matches. Germline CDR1 reads SEHNR; CDR2 reads FQNEAQ (reference sequence). The CDR3 covers 16 residues. CDR3 sequence reads: CASSFRLAGPAGEQFF. CDR3 coding DNA: TGTGCCAGCAGCTTCCGACTAGCGGGGCCCGCCGGTGAGCAGTTCTTC. Variable domain in full (rest from reference TRBV7-9 and TRBJ2-1): DTGVSQNPRHKITKRGQNVTFRCDPISEHNRLYWYRQTLGQGPEFLTYFQNEAQLEKSRLLSDRFSAERPKGSFSTLEIQRTEQGDSAMYLCASSFRLAGPAGEQFFGPGTRLTVL.

The chain couples TRBV7-9 to TRBJ2-1; TRBD2 agrees at 9 bases. The CDR3 consists of 18 residues. Germline CDR1 reads SEHNR; CDR2 reads FQNEAQ (reference sequence). With 8 bases clipped from V and 0 bases from J, the junction kept 14 bases outside the gene matches. The CDR3 sequence: CASRGVGSGGFSYNEQFF. CDR3 in DNA: TGTGCCAGCCGAGGGGTGGGTAGCGGGGGCTTCTCCTACAATGAGCAGTTCTTC.

The V call is TRBV4-1, the J call TRBJ2-7; the D gene is possibly TRBD2 (6 bases). The length of the CDR3 is 14 residues. Per the germline V gene, CDR1 is MGHRA and CDR2 is YSYEKL. Trimming removed 4 bases at V and 0 bases at J, with 10 bases between. In DNA, the CDR3 is TGCGCCAGCAGCCCACTCGGGAGCTCCTACGAGCAGTACTTC. Translated: CASSPLGSSYEQYF.

The chain has TRBV28 and TRBJ1-5, with D uncertain. V lost 3 bases and J 6 bases, leaving 15 bases between the germline ends. This CDR3 has 15 residues. Germline V lookup: CDR1 MDHEN, CDR2 SYDVKM. CDR3 protein: CASSFFIGGLQPQHF. CDR3 DNA: TGTGCCAGCAGTTTCTTTATCGGAGGTCTTCAGCCCCAGCATTTT.

The chain joins TRBV7-2 to TRBJ2-5, with 14 bases identical to TRBD2. CDR1 is SGHTA and CDR2 is FQGNSA in the germline V gene. Trimming at V came to 4 bases and at J to 4 bases, leaving 14 bases not matched to a gene. This CDR3 is 19 amino acids long. The CDR3 nucleotides are TGTGCCAGCAGCTGGGGACTAGCGGGGGCCTCGTCAAAAGCAGAGACCCAGTACTTC. Protein sequence: CASSWGLAGASSKAETQYF.

This clonotype was observed a handful of times. This chain uses TRBV4-1 with TRBJ2-6; 7 bases are a match to TRBD1. The CDR3 loop spans 16 amino acids. The germline CDR1 and CDR2 sequences are MGHRA and YSYEKL. Germline trimming cut 5 bases from V and 2 bases from J; bases unmatched to any gene: 6. This chain's CDR3 is CASSVAQGAGANVLTF. The CDR3 coding sequence is TGCGCCAGCAGCGTAGCTCAGGGGGCTGGGGCCAACGTCCTGACTTTC.

The chain employs TRBV7-8 and TRBJ2-7; weak D call: TRBD2 (5 bases). V dropped 6 bases and J dropped 9 bases, with 21 bases sitting between them. Germline-derived CDR1 and CDR2 are SGHVS and FQNEAQ. This CDR3 is 14 amino acids long. The CDR3 loop reads CASRAIAGEFAQYF. For the CDR3, the DNA is TGTGCCAGCAGGGCCATAGCCGGGGAATTCGCGCAGTACTTC.

At least ten counts were recorded for this clonotype. The DNA of the CDR3 is TGTGCCAGCAGTTTATTTTTCGGGGGGTACGCCTATGGCTACACCTTC. Protein product: CASSLFFGGYAYGYTF. The V and J genes are TRBV27 and TRBJ1-2, with D possibly TRBD1 on 5 matching bases. The CDR3 is 16 residues long. Between the trimmed V and J ends, which lost 1 base and 4 bases, there was a span of 16 bases. Germline V lookup: CDR1 MNHEY, CDR2 SMNVEV (reference sequence).

This clonotype was detected ten times or more. V usage is TRBV7-6 and J usage is TRBJ1-2; no clear D gene. Germline V gene lookup returns CDR1 SGHVS and CDR2 FNYEAQ. This CDR3 is built from 10 residues. Trimming left V 8 bases short and J 5 bases short, with 6 bases between. The CDR3 DNA reads as TGTGCCAGCGGACGGTATGGCTACACCTTC. Its translation is CASGRYGYTF.

This clonotype was counted many times. The genes are TRBV7-9 and TRBJ2-1; TRBD2 agrees at 15 bases. The CDR3 totals 16 residues. Germline CDR1 reads SEHNR; CDR2 reads FQNEAQ (reference sequence). V lost 7 bases to trimming and J lost 7 bases; unmatched junction nucleotides: 8. CDR3 DNA sequence: TGTGCCAGCACCCCTGGGGGGACTAGCGGGAGGAATGAGCAGTTCTTC. Amino acid sequence: CASTPGGTSGRNEQFF.

This clonotype appeared many times. The chain employs TRBV29-1 and TRBJ1-1; 7 nucleotides agree with TRBD1. Trimming at V came to 6 bases and at J to 0 bases, leaving 4 bases not matched to a gene. The CDR3 contains 13 residues. In germline, CDR1 is SQVTM, CDR2 ANQGSEA. CDR3 in amino acids: CSVMGQMNTEAFF. Written as DNA, the CDR3 is TGCAGCGTGATGGGACAGATGAACACTGAAGCTTTCTTT.

This clonotype came up many times. The rearrangement links TRBV5-1 to TRBJ1-2; the D gene is possibly TRBD1 (5 bases). The V end lost 4 bases, the J end lost 0 bases, and 13 bases lay between the germline ends. Germline V gives CDR1 SGHRS, CDR2 YFSETQ. The CDR3 is 15 residues long. The CDR3 loop is CASSTGRPANYGYTF. CDR3 bases: TGCGCCAGCAGCACGGGACGGCCAGCTAACTATGGCTACACCTTC.

The rearrangement uses TRBV6-1 and TRBJ2-1; 11 nucleotides match TRBD2. CDR3 length: 20 residues. Trimming removed 5 bases from V and 1 base from J; junction bases left unmatched: 16. CDR1 and CDR2 (germline): MNHNS, SASEGT. The CDR3 loop is CASSSAGTSGFLQSYNEQFF. The CDR3 nucleotides read TGTGCCAGCAGTTCAGCCGGGACTAGCGGCTTCTTACAATCCTACAATGAGCAGTTCTTC.

This clonotype has more than one count but fewer than ten. One junction end does not reproduce the germline sequence, and a read error may be involved. The rearrangement links TRBV5-4 to TRBJ1-1; D perhaps matches TRBD1 (5 bases). The CDR3 extends over 15 amino acids. Germline-derived CDR1 and CDR2 are SGHNT and YYREEE (reference sequence). Written as DNA, the CDR3 is TGTGCCAGCAGGCCTACAGGTTACCTGAACACTGAAGCTTCCTTT. This codes for CASRPTGYLNTEASF. Complete variable domain (other parts from reference TRBV5-4 and TRBJ1-1): ETGVTQSPTHLIKTRGQQVTLRCSSQSGHNTVSWYQQALGQGPQFIFQYYREEENGRGNFPPRFSGLQFPNYSSELNVNALELDDSALYLCASRPTGYLNTEASFGQGTRLTVV.

This clonotype showed up many times. This rearrangement joins TRBV2 to TRBJ2-7; the match to TRBD2 covers 14 bases. The germline CDR1 and CDR2 sequences are SNHLY and FYNNEI. The CDR3 length is 14 residues. The V segment lost 8 bases and the J segment 3 bases; nucleotides outside the gene matches: 3. The CDR3 nucleotides are TGTGCCAGCGGACTAGCGGGGGGATACTACGAGCAGTACTTC. Its translation is CASGLAGGYYEQYF.